This is a list of T cell receptor beta chains from one sample in a study of identifying expanded T cells in peripheral blood. Clones were sequenced by immunoSEQ multiplex PCR, and TCRdb holds only the in-frame ones, with some missing. The data hold about 94,000 clones, with approximately 85% observed a single time. The sequenced sample consisted of blood. The receptors originated from a person aged 18 to 75 in good health. The CDR3 runs from the conserved cysteine through the conserved F or W. D genes are given only for firm matches.

TRBJ1-6	TRBV6-5	-	CASSYGTINSPLHF	TGTGCCAGCAGCTACGGGACCATTAATTCACCCCTCCACTTT
TRBJ2-1	TRBV7-9	TRBD2	CASSAPTSGRAAYNEQFF	TGTGCCAGCAGCGCCCCGACTAGCGGGAGGGCTGCCTACAATGAGCAGTTCTTC
TRBJ1-2	TRBV29-1	TRBD1	CSALGQGEDYYGYTF	TGCAGCGCTCTGGGACAGGGGGAGGATTACTATGGCTACACCTTC
TRBJ2-3	TRBV9	TRBD2	CASGRRVAGGDTQYF	TGTGCCAGCGGTCGCCGGGTAGCGGGAGGAGATACGCAGTATTTT
TRBJ2-3	TRBV19	-	CASSIAGSHTDTQYF	TGTGCCAGTAGTATAGCAGGGTCCCACACAGATACGCAGTATTTT
TRBJ2-1	TRBV7-9	TRBD2	CASSPPGLSSGDEQFF	TGTGCCAGCAGCCCCCCGGGACTATCATCGGGGGATGAGCAGTTCTTC
TRBJ2-1	TRBV7-3	TRBD2	CASSKRTSGSNEQFF	TGTGCCAGCAGCAAAAGGACTAGCGGGAGCAATGAGCAGTTCTTC
TRBJ2-7	TRBV2	-	CASGRQFSYEQYF	TGTGCCAGCGGGAGGCAGTTCTCCTACGAGCAGTACTTC
TRBJ1-2	TRBV5-1	-	CASSSDNPYGYTF	TGCGCCAGCAGCTCGGACAACCCCTATGGCTACACCTTC
TRBJ1-1	TRBV21-1	-	CASNPWPGQGNTEAFF	TGTGCCAGCAACCCCTGGCCGGGACAGGGCAACACTGAAGCTTTCTTT